The table lists the clone carrying this T cell receptor beta chain with many counts. This entry is derived from a study of neurological immune-mediated disorders. 5'RACE generated cDNA with 10-nucleotide random UMIs. TCRdb ran MiXCR on the 5' RACE reads and lists one entry per CDR3 protein. The repertoire consists of 25,000 to 30,000 distinct CDR3 sequences, with 5% to 8% occurring once and the leading ten covering about 8.3%. Trimming stripped 6 bases from V and 4 bases from J, with 7 bases between. There are 11 residues in the CDR3. Germline CDR1 reads SQVTM; CDR2 reads ANQGSEA. Material for sequencing was PBMCs. The chain carries TRBV29-1 and TRBJ2-1; a possible D gene is TRBD1 (6 bases). The sequence came from a woman aged 50 to 60 in good health. CDR3 coding DNA: TGCAGCGTACAGGGTTACAATGAGCAGTTCTTC. It codes for CSVQGYNEQFF.